The sample holds a few counts of the clone carrying this T cell receptor beta chain. The antigen is unknown. This entry belongs to a study of T cells in Graves' hyperthyroidism and ophthalmopathy. The wider study: Peripheral blood was obtained at initial diagnosis, preceding any treatment.

Authors of the study amplified TCR beta CDR3 regions from RNA transcripts. First-round RT-PCR with HTBI primers amplified the TCR CDR3 region. TCRdb fed the multiplex PCR reads into MiXCR, producing one record per CDR3 protein. The sample lists hundreds of thousands of distinct CDR3 sequences, more than 14% occurring once. This CDR3 is 15 amino acids long. Germline lookup yields CDR1 DFQATT and CDR2 SNEGSKA (reference sequence). V shed 5 bases, J shed 4 bases, and the junction held 14 bases outside the gene matches. Study findings and constraints: In blood, most of the thyroid clonotypes expanded above 0.001 were also present. The model foresaw ophthalmopathy a median around 6.4 months prior to onset.

Patients were excluded because of uncontrolled infection, other autoimmune disease, pregnancy or lactation. This chain joins TRBV20-1 and TRBJ2-7; the match to TRBD2 covers 7 bases. Material for sequencing was blood. The sequence was collected from a woman aged 45 to 65 with Graves' ophthalmopathy. The CDR3 nucleotides read TGCAGTGCTTCAGGACTAGATCCGTTCTCGTACGAGCAGTACTTC. This translates into CSASGLDPFSYEQYF.